This TCR beta chain is drawn from a study of T cell responses to AZD1222 COVID-19 vaccine. On the study more broadly: Investigators merged groups given second doses at roughly 4 or roughly 12 weeks. Study observations and caveats: After two AZD1222 doses, spike-specific TCR breadth and depth rose versus day 0. Repertoires were sampled only after the peak T cell response. Across spike, vaccine-associated CD4 TCRs were found, dominant at 160-218 and 743-854.

Produced via immunoSEQ multiplex PCR; TCRdb's table is partial and in-frame only. Of some 150,000 clones detected, 90% appear once; the ten largest clones hold 15% to 20%. To note about this clone: The antigen is not known.

V lost 8 bases and J lost 8, with 13 bases in between. The CDR3 extends over 13 amino acids. Germline CDR1 reads MGHDK; CDR2 reads SYGVNS. The sequenced sample was peripheral blood, obtained on day 0 of AZD1222 vaccination. The clonotype comes from an adult in good health. The rearrangement joins TRBV25-1 to TRBJ1-6; TRBD1 is a possible D gene (5 bases). The DNA for the CDR3 is TGTGCCAGCGTGAGGGGTTTCGATTCACCCCTCCACTTT. Protein product: CASVRGFDSPLHF.